Included here is one TCR beta chain sequence, with context. As yet, its antigen is unknown. This sample is drawn from a study of cytomegalovirus exposure and HLA in healthy donors. General study findings and limits: Among the CMV-associated chains, three were confirmed in vitro as specific for CMV antigens.

The PCR made use of 60 Vbeta and 13 Jbeta primers. The assay was immunoSEQ multiplex PCR, and TCRdb's table has in-frame clones only and misses some. The top ten clones hold 2.5% to 3.5% of a sample with 200,000 to 250,000 clones, approximately 78% of them seen once. The CDR3 sequence is 15 residues long. J gave up 4 bases and V 2 bases, and 0 bases lay outside the gene matches. The V gene's germline CDR1 is SGHTA and CDR2 FQGTGA. Sequenced sample: PBMCs. The chain is built from TRBV7-3 and TRBJ2-1; 12 bases align to TRBD2. The TCR was taken from a middle-aged woman in good health and CMV-seronegative. The CDR3 protein is CASSLGLAGYNEQFF. CDR3 DNA: TGTGCCAGCAGCTTAGGACTAGCGGGATACAATGAGCAGTTCTTC.